The 21 T cell receptor beta chains listed next were all sequenced from one sample in a study of blood T cell repertoires in COVID-19. The protocol was immunoSEQ multiplex PCR, while the TCRdb copy is restricted to in-frame clones and leaves out a portion. Of 50,000 to 65,000 clones listed, approximately 91% are singletons. What was sequenced was peripheral blood. All receptors come from a woman aged 60-75 years with active or convalescent COVID-19.

This chain joins TRBV27 and TRBJ1-6, with D possibly matching TRBD1 (5 bases). The CDR3 is 14 amino acids. Looked up from germline, CDR1 is MNHEY and CDR2 is SMNVEV (reference sequence). With 6 bases removed from V and 7 bases from J, the gap between germline ends came to 13 bases. The CDR3 reads CASRVQAGNSPLHF. DNA of the CDR3: TGTGCCAGCAGGGTTCAGGCAGGGAATTCACCCCTCCACTTT.

V usage is TRBV30 and J usage is TRBJ1-1; D is uncertain. Germline CDR1 GTSNPN, CDR2 SVGIG (reference sequence). Trimming shortened V by 2 bases and J by 1 base, and 8 bases separated the two germline ends. The CDR3 consists of 13 residues. For the CDR3, the DNA is TGTGCCTGGAGTACTGAAGCGAACACTGAAGCTTTCTTT. Residues: CAWSTEANTEAFF.

This clone was found once. The V call is TRBV6-5, the J call TRBJ2-3, with 8 bases matching TRBD1. This CDR3 has 12 amino acids. V lost 8 bases and J lost 3; bases outside the gene matches: 1. Germline assignment: CDR1 MNHEY and CDR2 SVGAGI. The CDR3 spells CASGDRTDTQYF. DNA of the CDR3: TGTGCCAGCGGGGACAGGACAGATACGCAGTATTTT.

The gene calls are TRBV6-5 and TRBJ2-3, with TRBD2 identical over 9 bases. CDR3 size: 13 residues. V dropped 2 bases and J dropped 11; count of bases not matched to a gene: 5. The V gene's germline CDR1 is MNHEY and CDR2 SVGAGI. As DNA, the CDR3 is TGTGCCAGCAGTTACGAGGTAGCGGGGGTGCAGTATTTT. Protein product: CASSYEVAGVQYF.

This clone was seen a handful of times. V and J are TRBV4-1 and TRBJ1-5; D possibly corresponds to TRBD1 (6 bases). The CDR3 covers 14 residues. CDR1 MGHRA and CDR2 YSYEKL come from the germline V gene. The V and J ends lost 4 bases and 8 bases respectively, with 15 bases between them. CDR3 nucleotides: TGCGCCAGCAGCCTGACGACAGGAATGGAGCCCCAGCATTTT. Amino acid sequence: CASSLTTGMEPQHF.

This chain connects TRBV14 to TRBJ1-2, with no clear D. Germline assignment: CDR1 SGHDN and CDR2 FVKESK. Trimming took off 0 bases at V and 5 bases at J, with 19 bases between the two ends. This CDR3 spans 17 amino acids. The CDR3 DNA reads TGTGCCAGCAGCCAAGATACGGGTTACGGGAACATTTATGGCTACACCTTC. Its protein product is CASSQDTGYGNIYGYTF.

The chain couples TRBV6-5 to TRBJ2-1; 11 bases align to TRBD2. The CDR3 is made up of 15 amino acids. Losses at the gene ends were 4 bases for V and 3 bases for J; bases not matched to a gene: 2. CDR1 and CDR2 (germline): MNHEY, SVGAGI. The CDR3: CASSSLAGGYNEQFF. The DNA for the CDR3 is TGTGCCAGCAGTTCGCTAGCGGGGGGCTACAATGAGCAGTTCTTC.

The chain links TRBV10-3 to TRBJ2-7; 9 bases fit TRBD1. This CDR3 comprises 14 residues. Germline CDR1 is ENHRY and CDR2 is SYGVKD. The ends lost 4 bases at V and 5 bases at J; junction bases unmatched: 6. This CDR3 is CAISVGDRDDEQYF. The CDR3 DNA follows: TGTGCCATCAGTGTGGGGGACAGGGATGACGAGCAGTACTTC.

The rearrangement links TRBV28 to TRBJ2-4; 8 bases map to TRBD2. The length of the CDR3 is 15 residues. Germline V gene sequence: CDR1 MDHEN, CDR2 SYDVKM. Trimming at V came to 1 base and at J to 6 bases, leaving 5 bases not matched to a gene. CDR3 sequence: CASSLSLAGINIQYF. In DNA form, the CDR3 reads TGTGCCAGCAGTTTATCGCTAGCGGGCATAAACATTCAGTACTTC.

The chain joins TRBV6-5 to TRBJ2-2; D is perhaps TRBD2 (5 bases). This CDR3 spans 14 amino acids. V lost 6 bases, J lost 3 bases, and 11 bases lay in between. Germline V gene data show CDR1 as MNHEY and CDR2 as SVGAGI. The CDR3 coding sequence is TGTGCCAGCAGGCAGGAGGTGTACACCGGGGAGCTGTTTTTT. It encodes CASRQEVYTGELFF.

The chain has TRBV3-1 (or the pseudogene TRBV3-2) and TRBJ1-5, with D maybe TRBD1 (6 bases). V was clipped by 2 bases and J by 7 bases, with 12 bases between them. The CDR3 extends over 14 amino acids. Germline V gives CDR1 LGHDT, CDR2 YNNKEL (reference sequence). In DNA, the CDR3 is TGTGCCAGCAGCCAAATTATGACAGGCCAGCCCCAGCATTTT. Its translation: CASSQIMTGQPQHF.

The J gene is TRBJ1-5, the V gene TRBV3-1 (or the pseudogene TRBV3-2); TRBD1 agrees at 9 bases. J was trimmed by 0 bases and V by 5 bases; bases with no gene match: 8. The CDR3 sequence is 17 residues long. Germline CDR1 reads LGHDT; CDR2 reads YNNKEL (reference sequence). The CDR3 is CASSFRTGAISNQPQHF. In DNA form, the CDR3 reads TGTGCCAGCAGCTTTCGGACAGGGGCGATTAGCAATCAGCCCCAGCATTTT.

This clone was picked up a small number of times. The chain joins TRBV5-1 to TRBJ1-5, with no clear D. With 4 bases removed from V and 1 base from J, the gap between germline ends came to 12 bases. The CDR3 runs 15 residues. Per the germline V gene, CDR1 is SGHRS and CDR2 is YFSETQ. CDR3 sequence reads: CASSLKEVSNQPQHF. DNA for the CDR3: TGCGCCAGCAGCCTTAAGGAGGTGAGCAATCAGCCCCAGCATTTT. The full variable domain, rest sourced from reference TRBV5-1 and TRBJ1-5, is KAGVTQTPRYLIKTRGQQVTLSCSPISGHRSVSWYQQTPGQGLQFLFEYFSETQRNKGNFPGRFSGRQFSNSRSEMNVSTLELGDSALYLCASSLKEVSNQPQHFGDGTRLSIL.

The rearrangement joins TRBV7-9 to TRBJ2-1; TRBD2 is a possible D gene (6 bases). The germline V gene has CDR1 SEHNR and CDR2 FQNEAQ (reference sequence). This CDR3 spans 16 amino acids. V was trimmed by 2 bases and J by 1 base, leaving 12 bases between them. The CDR3 DNA is TGTGCCAGCAGCTTAAGGCTCCGGGAGTCCTACAATGAGCAGTTCTTC. It encodes CASSLRLRESYNEQFF.

The chain has TRBV20-1 and TRBJ2-5, with D uncertain. CDR3 length: 16 amino acids. Germline CDR1 is DFQATT and CDR2 is SNEGSKA (reference sequence). With 3 bases removed from V and 5 bases from J, the gap between germline ends came to 22 bases. The CDR3, as DNA: TGCAGTGCTAGTACCTCCATTATCCCTAGTCGGGAGACCCAGTACTTC. Translated, it gives CSASTSIIPSRETQYF.

The chain joins TRBV25-1 to TRBJ1-5, with TRBD1 identical over 7 bases. CDR1 is MGHDK and CDR2 is SYGVNS in the germline V gene. V dropped 6 bases and J dropped 2; count of bases not matched to a gene: 7. The CDR3 totals 15 residues. The CDR3 is CASSKTGRGNQPQHF. CDR3 in DNA: TGTGCCAGCAGCAAGACAGGGCGCGGCAATCAGCCCCAGCATTTT.

The chain is built from TRBV10-2 and TRBJ2-1; no clear D. V lost 4 bases and J lost 8, with 9 bases in between. The CDR3 covers 12 residues. Germline V CDR1 and CDR2: WSHSY, SAAADI. CDR3 protein: CASSASPDEQFF. DNA of the CDR3: TGCGCCAGCAGTGCTAGTCCCGATGAGCAGTTCTTC.

The chain uses TRBV15 and TRBJ2-7; perhaps TRBD2 as D (6 bases). CDR3 length equals 15 residues. V dropped 0 bases and J dropped 4 bases, with 13 bases sitting between them. Germline CDR1 is LNHNV and CDR2 is YYDKDF (reference sequence). CDR3 DNA sequence: TGTGCCACCAGCAGAGATCTGATGGCGGGATACGAGCAGTACTTC. Translating it yields CATSRDLMAGYEQYF.

The rearrangement joins TRBV27 to TRBJ1-5; no definite D call. The CDR3 is 15 amino acids. V was shortened by 2 bases and J by 9 bases, with 17 bases between the two germline ends. Germline V gene lookup returns CDR1 MNHEY and CDR2 SMNVEV (reference sequence). The CDR3 reads CASSLGTSAGLPQHF. In nucleotides, the CDR3 is TGTGCCAGCAGTTTAGGCACCTCTGCTGGTTTGCCCCAGCATTTT.

On this clone itself: Other nucleotide sequences in the sample specify the same CDR3. The chain couples TRBV4-2 to TRBJ2-7; 11 bases are a match to TRBD1. With 1 base clipped from V and 3 bases from J, the junction kept 2 bases outside the gene matches. Germline V gene lookup returns CDR1 LGHNA and CDR2 YNFKEQ. The CDR3 extends over 15 amino acids. The CDR3 protein is CASSQAGTGGYEQYF. In DNA form, the CDR3 reads TGTGCCAGCAGCCAAGCCGGGACAGGGGGCTACGAGCAGTACTTC.

J is TRBJ2-1 and V is TRBV10-2; 8 bases agree with TRBD2. Per germline, CDR1 WSHSY and CDR2 SAAADI. The junction had 6 bases not matched to a gene; V was cut back by 8 bases and J by 3 bases. This CDR3 contains 14 residues. The CDR3 region has the DNA TGCGCCAGCCTACTAGCGGCTATCTACAATGAGCAGTTCTTC. It translates to CASLLAAIYNEQFF.